These 4 T cell receptor beta chains were all obtained from the same sample, sequenced in a study of siplizumab effects on memory and regulatory T cells. Using immunoSEQ multiplex PCR, the repertoire was profiled, and TCRdb retains in-frame clones only, with some absent. The table lists some 97,000 clones, about 90% of them singletons, with roughly 0.15% in the top ten. Input material: CD4+ T cells sorted from blood. These receptors were collected from a human donor in good health.

This rearrangement joins TRBV7-2 to TRBJ2-3, with D unresolved. This CDR3 spans 14 amino acids. CDR1 SGHTA and CDR2 FQGNSA come from the germline V gene. V lost 5 bases, J lost 4 bases, and 13 bases lay in between. CDR3 in amino acids: CASSRIQTADTQYF. For the CDR3, the DNA is TGTGCCAGCAGCCGGATTCAGACGGCAGATACGCAGTATTTT.

This chain links TRBV28 with TRBJ1-1, with 7 positions matching TRBD1. The V gene end was trimmed by 8 bases and the J gene end by 0 bases; junction bases not matched to a gene: 15. Germline V gene data show CDR1 as MDHEN and CDR2 as SYDVKM. The CDR3 sequence is 17 residues long. The CDR3 region is CASQSGGDPLMNTEAFF. In DNA, the CDR3 is TGTGCCAGCCAGTCAGGGGGAGATCCTCTCATGAACACTGAAGCTTTCTTT.

Only a few counts were recorded for this clone. The J gene is TRBJ1-3, the V gene TRBV19, with 8 positions matching TRBD1. The CDR3 is 16 residues long. V trimming: 5 bases; J trimming: 0 bases; junction bases outside the gene matches: 6. Germline CDR1 LNHDA, CDR2 SQIVND (reference sequence). In DNA form, the CDR3 reads TGTGCCAGTAGTGCCGGACAGGGTTTCTCTGGAAACACCATATATTTT. It translates to CASSAGQGFSGNTIYF.

The chain carries TRBV20-1 and TRBJ2-3; possible D gene TRBD2, 6 bases. Trimming pared 6 bases from V and 6 bases from J, leaving 7 bases between. CDR1 is DFQATT and CDR2 is SNEGSKA in the germline V gene (reference sequence). The CDR3 spans 10 residues. CDR3 DNA sequence: TGCAGTGCGGAGGGTGATACGCAGTATTTT. Its protein is CSAEGDTQYF.